This TCR beta chain stems from a study of cytomegalovirus exposure and HLA in healthy donors. It was with 60 Vbeta and 13 Jbeta primers that the PCR ran. Assay used: immunoSEQ multiplex PCR; TCRdb lists only in-frame clones, some missing. Its listing shows about 49,000 clones. Overall study findings and caveats: The study designated 164 TCR beta chains cytomegalovirus-associated.

To note about this clone: Antigen unknown.

Germline V gene sequence: CDR1 MDHEN, CDR2 SYDVKM. This CDR3 is 13 amino acids long. Trimming took 4 bases from V and 8 from J; bases not matched to a gene: 5. The sequenced sample was PBMCs. The rearrangement links TRBV28 to TRBJ1-2, with TRBD1 identical over 9 bases. The origin of this receptor is a man younger than 35 in good health and CMV-seropositive. The CDR3 reads CASSSGTGLGYTF. As DNA, the CDR3 is TGTGCCAGCAGTTCCGGGACAGGGCTAGGCTACACCTTC.